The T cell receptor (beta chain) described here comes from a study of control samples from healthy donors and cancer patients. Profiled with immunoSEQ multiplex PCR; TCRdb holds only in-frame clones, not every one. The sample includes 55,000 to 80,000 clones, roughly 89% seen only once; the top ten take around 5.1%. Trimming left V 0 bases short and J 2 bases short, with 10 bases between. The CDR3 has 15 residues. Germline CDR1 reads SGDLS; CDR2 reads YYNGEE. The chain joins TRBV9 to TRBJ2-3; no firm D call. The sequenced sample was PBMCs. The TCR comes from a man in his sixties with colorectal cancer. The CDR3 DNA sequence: TGTGCCAGCAGCGTAGGGGCGACGGTCACAGATACGCAGTATTTT. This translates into CASSVGATVTDTQYF. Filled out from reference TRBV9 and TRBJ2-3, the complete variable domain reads DSGVTQTPKHLITATGQRVTLRCSPRSGDLSVYWYQQSLDQGLQFLIQYYNGEERAKGNILERFSAQQFPDLHSELNLSSLELGDSALYFCASSVGATVTDTQYFGPGTRLTVL.